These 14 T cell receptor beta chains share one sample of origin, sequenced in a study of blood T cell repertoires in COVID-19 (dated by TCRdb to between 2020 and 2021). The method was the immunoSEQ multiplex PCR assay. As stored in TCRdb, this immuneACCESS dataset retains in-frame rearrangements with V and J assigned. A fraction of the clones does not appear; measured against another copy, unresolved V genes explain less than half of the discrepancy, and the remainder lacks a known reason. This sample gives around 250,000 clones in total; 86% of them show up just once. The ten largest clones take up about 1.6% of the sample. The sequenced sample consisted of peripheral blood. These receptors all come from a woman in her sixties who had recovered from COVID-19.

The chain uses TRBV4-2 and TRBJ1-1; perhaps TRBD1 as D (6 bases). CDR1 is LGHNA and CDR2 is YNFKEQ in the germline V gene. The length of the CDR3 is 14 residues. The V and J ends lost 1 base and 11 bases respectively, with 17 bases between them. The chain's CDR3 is CASSQASQGGRAFF. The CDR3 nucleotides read TGTGCCAGCAGCCAAGCATCGCAAGGGGGTCGGGCTTTCTTT.

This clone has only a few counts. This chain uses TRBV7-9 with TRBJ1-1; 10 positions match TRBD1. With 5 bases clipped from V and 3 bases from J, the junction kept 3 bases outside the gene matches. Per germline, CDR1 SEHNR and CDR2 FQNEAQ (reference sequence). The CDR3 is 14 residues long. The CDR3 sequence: CASSQTGGDTEAFF. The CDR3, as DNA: TGTGCCAGCAGCCAGACAGGGGGCGACACTGAAGCTTTCTTT.

The CDR3 bases are TGTGCCAGCAGGGCGGGGGCCACAGATACGCAGTATTTT. Protein sequence: CASRAGATDTQYF. V and J are TRBV2 and TRBJ2-3; the D gene is possibly TRBD2 (7 bases). V shed 6 bases and J shed 2 bases, with 9 bases lying between them. CDR3 size: 13 residues. Germline loops: CDR1 SNHLY, CDR2 FYNNEI.

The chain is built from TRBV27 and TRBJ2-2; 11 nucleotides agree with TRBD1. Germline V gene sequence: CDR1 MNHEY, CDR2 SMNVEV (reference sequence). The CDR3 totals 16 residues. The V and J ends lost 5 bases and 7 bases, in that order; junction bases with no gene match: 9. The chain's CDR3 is CASSPTDRGRLGELFF. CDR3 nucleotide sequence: TGTGCCAGCAGTCCGACGGACAGGGGGCGCCTCGGGGAGCTGTTTTTT.

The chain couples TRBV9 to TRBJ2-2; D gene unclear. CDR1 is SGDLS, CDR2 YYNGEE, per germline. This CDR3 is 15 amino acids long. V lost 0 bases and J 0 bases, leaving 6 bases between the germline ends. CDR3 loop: CASSVVQTNTGELFF. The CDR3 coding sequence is TGTGCCAGCAGCGTAGTACAGACGAACACCGGGGAGCTGTTTTTT. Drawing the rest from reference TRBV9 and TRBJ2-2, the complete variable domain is DSGVTQTPKHLITATGQRVTLRCSPRSGDLSVYWYQQSLDQGLQFLIQYYNGEERAKGNILERFSAQQFPDLHSELNLSSLELGDSALYFCASSVVQTNTGELFFGEGSRLTVL.

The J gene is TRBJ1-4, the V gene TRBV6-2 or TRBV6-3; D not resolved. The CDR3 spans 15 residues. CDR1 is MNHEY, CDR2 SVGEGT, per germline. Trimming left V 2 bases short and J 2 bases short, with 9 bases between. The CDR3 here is CASSYLGNTNEKLFF. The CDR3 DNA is TGTGCCAGCAGTTACCTCGGGAATACTAATGAAAAACTGTTTTTT.

CDR3: CASSQREGTATNEKLFF. The CDR3, as DNA: TGCGCCAGCAGCCAGCGCGAAGGGACAGCAACTAATGAAAAACTGTTTTTT. The chain combines TRBV5-1 with TRBJ1-4; 7 bases align to TRBD1. The CDR3 extends over 17 amino acids. The trim removed 4 bases at V and 0 bases at J, leaving 9 bases unmatched. The germline gives CDR1 SGHRS, CDR2 YFSETQ.

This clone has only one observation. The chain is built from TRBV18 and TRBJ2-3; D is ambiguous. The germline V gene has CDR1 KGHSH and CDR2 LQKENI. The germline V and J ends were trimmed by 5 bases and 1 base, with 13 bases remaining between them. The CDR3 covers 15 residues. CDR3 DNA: TGTGCCAGCTCATTTATCGGTGGTGGCACAGATACGCAGTATTTT. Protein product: CASSFIGGGTDTQYF.

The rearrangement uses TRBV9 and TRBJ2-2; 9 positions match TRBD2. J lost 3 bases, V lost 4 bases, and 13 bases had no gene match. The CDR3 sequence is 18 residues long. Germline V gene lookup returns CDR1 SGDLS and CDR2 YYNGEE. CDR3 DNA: TGTGCCAGCAGCTTCCCCCAGAGCGGGGGGACGGACACCGGGGAGCTGTTTTTT. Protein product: CASSFPQSGGTDTGELFF.

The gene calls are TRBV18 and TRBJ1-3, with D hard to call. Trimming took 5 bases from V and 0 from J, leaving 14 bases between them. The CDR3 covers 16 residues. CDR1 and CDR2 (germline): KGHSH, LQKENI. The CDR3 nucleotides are TGTGCCAGCTCATGGGCCGGAGGAGCCTCTGGAAACACCATATATTTT. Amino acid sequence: CASSWAGGASGNTIYF.

CDR3 region: CASSPGGDSPLHF. The CDR3 coding sequence is TGTGCCAGCAGCCCAGGAGGGGATTCACCCCTCCACTTT. The chain uses TRBV7-6 and TRBJ1-6; D is possibly TRBD1 (5 bases). The V end was cut by 5 bases, the J end by 8 bases, with 10 bases between. The germline CDR1 and CDR2 sequences are SGHVS and FNYEAQ. The CDR3 has 13 residues.

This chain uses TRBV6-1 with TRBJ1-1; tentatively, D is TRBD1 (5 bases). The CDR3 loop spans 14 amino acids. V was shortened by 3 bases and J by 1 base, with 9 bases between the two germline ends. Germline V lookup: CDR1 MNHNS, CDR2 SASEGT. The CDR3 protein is CASSESGGNTEAFF. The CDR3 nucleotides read TGTGCCAGCAGTGAGTCCGGGGGGAACACTGAAGCTTTCTTT.

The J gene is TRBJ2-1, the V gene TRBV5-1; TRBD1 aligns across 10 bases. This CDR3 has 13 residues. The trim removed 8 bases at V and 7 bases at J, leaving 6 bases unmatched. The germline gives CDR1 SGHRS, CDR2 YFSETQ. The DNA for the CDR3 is TGCGCCAGTGGACAGGGGGGGTGGAATGAGCAGTTCTTC. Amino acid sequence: CASGQGGWNEQFF.

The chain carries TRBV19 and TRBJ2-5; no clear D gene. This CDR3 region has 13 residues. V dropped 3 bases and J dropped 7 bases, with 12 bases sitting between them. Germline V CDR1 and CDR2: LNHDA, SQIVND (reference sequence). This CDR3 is CASSIALRRTQYF. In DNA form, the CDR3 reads TGTGCCAGTAGTATCGCCCTGCGAAGGACCCAGTACTTC.